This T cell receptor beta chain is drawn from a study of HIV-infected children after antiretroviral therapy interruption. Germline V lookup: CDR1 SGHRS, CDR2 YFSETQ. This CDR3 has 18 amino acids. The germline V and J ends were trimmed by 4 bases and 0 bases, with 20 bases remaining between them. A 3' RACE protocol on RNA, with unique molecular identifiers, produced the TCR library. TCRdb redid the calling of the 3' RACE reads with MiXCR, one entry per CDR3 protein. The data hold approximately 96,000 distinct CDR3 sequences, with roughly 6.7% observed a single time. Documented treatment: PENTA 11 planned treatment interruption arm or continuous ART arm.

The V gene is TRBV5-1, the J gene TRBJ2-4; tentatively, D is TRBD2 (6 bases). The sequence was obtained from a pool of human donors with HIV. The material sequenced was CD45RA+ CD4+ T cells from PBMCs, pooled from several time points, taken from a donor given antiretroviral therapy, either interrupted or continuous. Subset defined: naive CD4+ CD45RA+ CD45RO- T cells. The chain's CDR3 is CASSLMWTRGLAKNIQYF. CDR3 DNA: TGCGCCAGCAGCCTGATGTGGACGCGGGGACTAGCCAAAAACATTCAGTACTTC. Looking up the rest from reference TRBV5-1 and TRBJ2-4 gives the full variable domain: KAGVTQTPRYLIKTRGQQVTLSCSPISGHRSVSWYQQTPGQGLQFLFEYFSETQRNKGNFPGRFSGRQFSNSRSEMNVSTLELGDSALYLCASSLMWTRGLAKNIQYFGAGTRLSVL.